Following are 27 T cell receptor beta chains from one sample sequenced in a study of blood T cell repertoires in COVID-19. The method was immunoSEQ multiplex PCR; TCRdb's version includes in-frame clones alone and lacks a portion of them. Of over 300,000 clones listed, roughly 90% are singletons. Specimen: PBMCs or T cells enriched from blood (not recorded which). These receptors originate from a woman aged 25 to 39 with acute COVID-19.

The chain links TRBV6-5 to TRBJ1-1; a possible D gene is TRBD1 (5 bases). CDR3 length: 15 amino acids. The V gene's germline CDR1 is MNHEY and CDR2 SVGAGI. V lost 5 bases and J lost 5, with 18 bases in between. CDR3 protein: CASSKQQVFRTEAFF. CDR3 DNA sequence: TGTGCCAGCAGTAAGCAACAGGTTTTCCGGACTGAAGCTTTCTTT.

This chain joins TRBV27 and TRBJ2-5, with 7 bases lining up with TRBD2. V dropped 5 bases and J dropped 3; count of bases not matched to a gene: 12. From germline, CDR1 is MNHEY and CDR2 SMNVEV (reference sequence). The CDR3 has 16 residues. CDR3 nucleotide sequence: TGTGCCAGCAGTATTCCCACGCGGGGGAGTAAAGAGACCCAGTACTTC. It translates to CASSIPTRGSKETQYF.

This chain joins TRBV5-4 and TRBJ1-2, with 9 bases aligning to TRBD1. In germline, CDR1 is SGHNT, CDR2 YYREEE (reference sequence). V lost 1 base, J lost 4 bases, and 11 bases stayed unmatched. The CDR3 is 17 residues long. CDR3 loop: CASSLNHGQGRIYGYTF. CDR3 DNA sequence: TGTGCCAGCAGCTTGAATCATGGACAGGGGAGGATCTATGGCTACACCTTC.

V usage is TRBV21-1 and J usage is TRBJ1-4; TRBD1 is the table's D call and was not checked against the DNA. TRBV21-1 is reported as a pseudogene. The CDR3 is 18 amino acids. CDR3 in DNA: TGTGCCAGCAGCAAAGGAGGGAACAGGGGGCCAGAGGGTGAAAAACTGTTTTTT. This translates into CASSKGGNRGPEGEKLFF.

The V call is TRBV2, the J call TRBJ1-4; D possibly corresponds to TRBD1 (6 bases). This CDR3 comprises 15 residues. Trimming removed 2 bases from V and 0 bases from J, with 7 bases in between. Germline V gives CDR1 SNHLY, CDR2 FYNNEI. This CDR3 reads CASSERTATNEKLFF. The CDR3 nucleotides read TGTGCCAGCAGTGAAAGGACAGCAACTAATGAAAAACTGTTTTTT.

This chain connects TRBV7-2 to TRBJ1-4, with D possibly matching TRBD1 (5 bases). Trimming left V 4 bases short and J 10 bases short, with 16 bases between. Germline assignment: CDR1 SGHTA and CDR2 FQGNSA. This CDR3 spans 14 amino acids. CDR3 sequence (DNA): TGTGCCAGCAGCTCAGACCCGGGGACTGGAAAACTGTTTTTT. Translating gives CASSSDPGTGKLFF.

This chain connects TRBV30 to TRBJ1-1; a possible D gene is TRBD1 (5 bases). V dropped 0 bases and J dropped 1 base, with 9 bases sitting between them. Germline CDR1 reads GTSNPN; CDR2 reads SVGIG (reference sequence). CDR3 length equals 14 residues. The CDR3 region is CAWSVGGGNTEAFF. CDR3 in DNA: TGTGCCTGGAGTGTTGGGGGAGGGAACACTGAAGCTTTCTTT.

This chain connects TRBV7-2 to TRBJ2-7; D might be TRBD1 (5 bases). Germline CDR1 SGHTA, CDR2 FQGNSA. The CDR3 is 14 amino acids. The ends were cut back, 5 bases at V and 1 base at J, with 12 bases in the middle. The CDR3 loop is CASSARRGSYEQYF. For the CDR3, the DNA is TGTGCCAGCAGCGCCAGAAGGGGTTCCTACGAGCAGTACTTC.

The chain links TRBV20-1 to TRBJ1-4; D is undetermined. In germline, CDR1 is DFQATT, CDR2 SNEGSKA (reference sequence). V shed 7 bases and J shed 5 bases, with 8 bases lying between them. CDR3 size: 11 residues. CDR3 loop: CSGTENEKLFF. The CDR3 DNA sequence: TGCAGTGGCACAGAGAATGAAAAACTGTTTTTT.

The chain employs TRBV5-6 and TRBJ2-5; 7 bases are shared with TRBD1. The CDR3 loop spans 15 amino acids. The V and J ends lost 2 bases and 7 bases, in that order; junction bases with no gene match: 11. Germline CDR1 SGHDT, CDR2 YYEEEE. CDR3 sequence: CASSFIQGSPGTQYF. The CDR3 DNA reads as TGTGCCAGCAGCTTTATACAGGGGTCCCCGGGGACCCAGTACTTC.

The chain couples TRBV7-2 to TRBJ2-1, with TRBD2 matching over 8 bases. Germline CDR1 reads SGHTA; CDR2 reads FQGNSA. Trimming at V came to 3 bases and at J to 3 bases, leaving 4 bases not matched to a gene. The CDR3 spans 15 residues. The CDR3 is CASSFRAGGYNEQFF. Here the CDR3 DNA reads TGTGCCAGCAGCTTCAGGGCGGGGGGCTACAATGAGCAGTTCTTC.

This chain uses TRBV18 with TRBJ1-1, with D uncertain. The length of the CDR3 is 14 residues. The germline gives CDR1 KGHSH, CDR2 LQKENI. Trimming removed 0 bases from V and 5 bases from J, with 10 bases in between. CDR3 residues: CASSPPGDRTEAFF. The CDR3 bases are TGTGCCAGCTCACCACCCGGGGATAGGACTGAAGCTTTCTTT. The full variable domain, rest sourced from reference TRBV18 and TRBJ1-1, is NAGVMQNPRHLVRRRGQEARLRCSPMKGHSHVYWYRQLPEEGLKFMVYLQKENIIDESGMPKERFSAEFPKEGPSILRIQQVVRGDSAAYFCASSPPGDRTEAFFGQGTRLTVV.

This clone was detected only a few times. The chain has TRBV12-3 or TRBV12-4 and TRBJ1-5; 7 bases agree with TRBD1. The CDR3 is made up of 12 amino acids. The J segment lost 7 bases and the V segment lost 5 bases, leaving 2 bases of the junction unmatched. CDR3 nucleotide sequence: TGTGCCAGCAGTGACAGGGTACAGCCCCAGCATTTT. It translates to CASSDRVQPQHF.

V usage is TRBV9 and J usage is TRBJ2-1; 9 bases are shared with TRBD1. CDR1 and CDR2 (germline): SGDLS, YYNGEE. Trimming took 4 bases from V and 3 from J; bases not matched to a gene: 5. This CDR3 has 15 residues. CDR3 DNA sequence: TGTGCCAGCAGCACCGAGGGACAGGGCTACAATGAGCAGTTCTTC. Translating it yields CASSTEGQGYNEQFF.

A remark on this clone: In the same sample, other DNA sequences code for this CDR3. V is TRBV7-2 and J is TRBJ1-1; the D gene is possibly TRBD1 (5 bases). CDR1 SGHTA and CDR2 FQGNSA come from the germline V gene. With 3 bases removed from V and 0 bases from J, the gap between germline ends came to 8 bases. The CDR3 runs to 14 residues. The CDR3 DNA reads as TGTGCCAGCAGCTTCGGGGGGATGAACACTGAAGCTTTCTTT. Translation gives CASSFGGMNTEAFF.

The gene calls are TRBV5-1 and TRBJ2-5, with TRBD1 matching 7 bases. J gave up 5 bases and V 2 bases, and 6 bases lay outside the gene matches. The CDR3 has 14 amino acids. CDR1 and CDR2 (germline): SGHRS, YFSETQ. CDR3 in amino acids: CASSLRQGWETQYF. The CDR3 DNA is TGCGCCAGCAGCTTAAGACAGGGTTGGGAGACCCAGTACTTC.

The CDR3 coding sequence is TGCGCCAGCAGCCACCACCCCACTAGCGGGGGGGGCCCGATAACAGATACGCAGTATTTT. Its translation: CASSHHPTSGGGPITDTQYF. The chain links TRBV4-1 to TRBJ2-3; 13 bases match TRBD2. The germline V gene encodes CDR1 MGHRA and CDR2 YSYEKL. V was clipped by 3 bases and J by 3 bases; unmatched bases: 15. The CDR3 has 20 amino acids.

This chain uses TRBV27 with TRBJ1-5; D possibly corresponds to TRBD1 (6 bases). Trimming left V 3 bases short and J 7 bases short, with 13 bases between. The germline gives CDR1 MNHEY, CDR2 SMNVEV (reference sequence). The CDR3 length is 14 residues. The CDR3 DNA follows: TGTGCCAGCAGTTTCGGGGGGCAGGGGCAGCCCCAGCATTTT. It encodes CASSFGGQGQPQHF.

The CDR3 DNA reads as TGCAGGAGGTCTCCCGGGCAGCCCCAGCATTTT. Its protein product is CRRSPGQPQHF. This chain links TRBV20-1 with TRBJ1-5; D not certain. Germline V CDR1 and CDR2: DFQATT, SNEGSKA (reference sequence). CDR3 length: 11 residues.

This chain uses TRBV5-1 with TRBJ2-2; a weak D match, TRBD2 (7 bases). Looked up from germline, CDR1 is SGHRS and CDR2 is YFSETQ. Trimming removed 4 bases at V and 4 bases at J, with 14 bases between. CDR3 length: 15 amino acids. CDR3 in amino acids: CASSPGEGGTGELFF. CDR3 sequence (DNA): TGCGCCAGCAGCCCCGGGGAGGGGGGCACCGGGGAGCTGTTTTTT.

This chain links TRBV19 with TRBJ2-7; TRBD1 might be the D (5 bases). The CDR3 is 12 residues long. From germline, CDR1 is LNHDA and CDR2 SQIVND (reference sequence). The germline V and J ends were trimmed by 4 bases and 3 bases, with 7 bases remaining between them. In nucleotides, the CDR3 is TGTGCCAGTAGTACAGGGATCTACGAGCAGTACTTC. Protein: CASSTGIYEQYF.

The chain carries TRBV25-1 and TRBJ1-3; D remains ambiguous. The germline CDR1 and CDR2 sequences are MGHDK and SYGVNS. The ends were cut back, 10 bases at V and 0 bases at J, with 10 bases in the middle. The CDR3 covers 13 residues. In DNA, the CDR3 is TGTGCCACGTCGGGGTTCTCTGGAAACACCATATATTTT. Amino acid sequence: CATSGFSGNTIYF.

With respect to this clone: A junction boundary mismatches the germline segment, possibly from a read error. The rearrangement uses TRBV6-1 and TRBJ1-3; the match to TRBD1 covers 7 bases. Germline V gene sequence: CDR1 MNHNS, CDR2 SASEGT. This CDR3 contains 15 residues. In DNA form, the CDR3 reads TGTGCCAGCAGCGAAGAGTGGGGGACAGTAAACACCATATATTTT. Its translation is CASSEEWGTVNTIYF.

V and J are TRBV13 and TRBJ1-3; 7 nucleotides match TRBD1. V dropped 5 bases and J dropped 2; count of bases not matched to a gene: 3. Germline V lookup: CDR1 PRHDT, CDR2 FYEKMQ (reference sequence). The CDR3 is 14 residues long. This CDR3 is CASSRDSAGNTIYF. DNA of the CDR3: TGTGCCAGCAGCCGGGACAGCGCTGGAAACACCATATATTTT. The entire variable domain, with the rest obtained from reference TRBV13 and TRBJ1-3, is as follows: AAGVIQSPRHLIKEKRETATLKCYPIPRHDTVYWYQQGPGQDPQFLISFYEKMQSDKGSIPDRFSAQQFSDYHSELNMSSLELGDSALYFCASSRDSAGNTIYFGEGSWLTVV.

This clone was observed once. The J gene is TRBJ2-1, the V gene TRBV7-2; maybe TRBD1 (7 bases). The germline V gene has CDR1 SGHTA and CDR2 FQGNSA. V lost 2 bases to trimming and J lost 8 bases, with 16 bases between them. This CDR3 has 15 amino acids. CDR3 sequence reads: CASSLSGSRGDEQFF. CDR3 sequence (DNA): TGTGCCAGCAGCTTATCCGGATCCAGGGGGGATGAGCAGTTCTTC.

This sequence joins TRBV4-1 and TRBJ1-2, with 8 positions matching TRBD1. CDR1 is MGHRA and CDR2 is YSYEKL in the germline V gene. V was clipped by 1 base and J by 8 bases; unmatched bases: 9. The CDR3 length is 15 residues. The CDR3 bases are TGCGCCAGCAGCCAAGGTTCCCTGACAGGGGAAGGCTACACCTTC. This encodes CASSQGSLTGEGYTF.

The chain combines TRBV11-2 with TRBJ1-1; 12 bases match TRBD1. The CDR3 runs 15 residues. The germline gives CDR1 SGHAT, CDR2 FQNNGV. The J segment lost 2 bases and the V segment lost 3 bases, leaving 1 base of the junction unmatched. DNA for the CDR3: TGTGCCAGCAGCTTGGGACAGGGGGCCAACACTGAAGCTTTCTTT. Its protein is CASSLGQGANTEAFF.